Listed below are T cell receptor beta chains from one sample, sequenced in a study of breast tumors, draining lymph nodes, adjacent tissues. Each CDR3 protein is one row after TCRdb ran MiXCR on the multiplex PCR reads. The repertoire holds some 250,000 distinct CDR3 sequences, with around 34% as singletons. Sequencing was performed on axillary lymph node tissue. The receptors were sampled from a female donor with breast cancer. Some clones in this sample may be carry-over from other donors' samples. Each CDR3 is given with its conserved first and last residue. A D gene is named only where the DNA matches it firmly. Some rows mark clone size as missing; the rest say once, few, many or name a class of expanded clone.

J	V	size	D	CDR3	DNA
TRBJ2-3	TRBV7-9	-	-	CASSHGTGSTDTQYF	TGTGCCAGCAGCCACGGGACTGGTAGCACAGATACGCAGTATTTT
TRBJ1-6	TRBV27	many	TRBD1	CASSRRGDSYYNSPLHF	TGTGCCAGCAGCCGACGGGGGGACAGCTACTATAATTCACCCCTCCACTTT
TRBJ1-2	TRBV5-1	many	-	CASSHGSIEGYTF	TGCGCCAGCAGCCACGGGTCAATAGAAGGCTACACCTTC
TRBJ1-6	TRBV6-5	many	-	CASSYTTPNSPLHF	TGTGCCAGCAGTTACACCACTCCTAATTCACCCCTCCACTTT
TRBJ1-4	TRBV7-9	many	TRBD1	CASSLEGTGNEKLFF	TGTGCCAGCAGCTTAGAAGGGACAGGGAATGAAAAACTGTTTTTT
TRBJ1-2	TRBV24-1	many	-	CATSDSLLGYTF	TGTGCCACCAGTGACAGCCTCCTCGGCTACACCTTC
TRBJ1-4	TRBV20-1	-	-	CSASQGLNESLFF	TGCAGTGCTTCCCAGGGACTTAATGAATCACTGTTTTTT
TRBJ1-6	TRBV9	once	-	CASSALRGGISPLHF	TGTGCCAGCAGCGCTCTCCGAGGGGGGATTTCACCCCTCCACTTT
TRBJ2-1	TRBV7-9	many	-	CASSRIHNEQFF	TGTGCCAGCAGCAGGATTCACAATGAGCAGTTCTTC
TRBJ1-2	TRBV14	-	TRBD1	CASSHVGQGYYGSTF	TGTGCCAGCAGCCACGTGGGACAGGGCTACTATGGCTCCACCTTC
TRBJ2-7	TRBV4-1	many	-	CASSQFPGVGNYEQYF	TGCGCCAGCAGCCAATTCCCGGGGGTTGGGAACTACGAGCAGTACTTC
TRBJ2-7	TRBV18	many	-	CASSPPVRVEQYF	TGTGCCAGCTCACCACCGGTCAGGGTCGAGCAGTACTTC
TRBJ1-4	TRBV2	many	-	CASNGANEKLFF	TGTGCCAGCAACGGCGCTAATGAAAAACTGTTTTTT
TRBJ1-3	TRBV12-3/TRBV12-4	-	TRBD1	CASTPRRGLPIYF	TGTGCCAGCACGCCCCGCAGGGGGCTGCCCATATATTTT
TRBJ1-5	TRBV7-2	many	TRBD1	CASSAEGQLNQPQHF	TGTGCCAGCAGCGCGGAGGGACAGCTCAATCAGCCCCAGCATTTT
TRBJ2-1	TRBV19	many	-	CASSIDGHLNEQFF	TGTGCCAGTAGTATAGATGGACACCTTAATGAGCAGTTCTTC
TRBJ2-5	TRBV5-1	many	TRBD1	CASSLGTGVRETQYF	TGCGCCAGCAGCTTGGGGACAGGGGTGAGGGAGACCCAGTACTTC
TRBJ2-1	TRBV19	many	-	CASSHLRTAGTYNEQFF	TGTGCCAGTAGCCATCTGAGGACAGCGGGAACCTACAATGAGCAGTTCTTC
TRBJ1-2	TRBV12-3/TRBV12-4	many	TRBD1	CASSLGQGAPGYTF	TGTGCCAGCAGTCTTGGACAGGGGGCACCTGGCTACACCTTC
TRBJ1-2	TRBV6-6	many	TRBD1	CASSRGTADNYGYTF	TGTGCCAGCAGTCGCGGGACAGCAGATAACTATGGCTACACCTTC
TRBJ1-2	TRBV10-1	many	-	CASSAGTYGYTF	TGCGCCAGCAGTGCAGGGACCTATGGCTACACCTTC
TRBJ2-2	TRBV11-3	many	-	CASSLGLNTGELFF	TGTGCCAGCAGCTTGGGACTGAACACCGGGGAGCTGTTTTTT
TRBJ2-3	TRBV20-1	many	-	CSARSDNTDTQYF	TGCAGTGCTAGATCGGACAACACAGATACGCAGTATTTT
TRBJ2-3	TRBV7-3	many	-	CASSLTGTRADTQYF	TGTGCCAGCAGCTTAACAGGGACCCGGGCAGATACGCAGTATTTT
TRBJ1-3	TRBV6-5	-	-	CASSPGFSGNTIYF	TGTGCCAGCAGCCCGGGATTCTCTGGAAACACCATATATTTT
TRBJ1-2	TRBV18	-	-	CASSPTRGGYTF	TGTGCCAGCTCACCAACTAGGGGTGGCTACACCTTC
TRBJ2-1	TRBV16	-	TRBD2	CASSQLLAGVSNEQFF	TGTGCCAGCAGCCAATTACTAGCGGGAGTCAGCAATGAGCAGTTCTTC
TRBJ2-7	TRBV9	-	-	CASSVGLVGLGEQYF	TGTGCCAGCAGCGTAGGACTAGTGGGGCTTGGGGAGCAGTACTTC
TRBJ2-7	TRBV6-1	-	TRBD2	CASSISIGGTSSYEQYF	TGTGCCAGCAGTATATCGATAGGTGGGACTAGCTCCTACGAGCAGTACTTC
TRBJ1-4	TRBV10-3	many	-	CAISESQGQSRRTNEKLFF	TGTGCCATCAGTGAGTCACAAGGACAGTCCCGGAGGACTAATGAAAAACTGTTTTTT
TRBJ2-5	TRBV9	-	-	CASSVVGRGVETQYF	TGTGCCAGCAGCGTAGTGGGCAGGGGGGTTGAGACCCAGTACTTC
TRBJ1-6	TRBV5-6	many	-	CAYRGDSGSPLHF	TGTGCCTACCGGGGGGACTCCGGCTCACCCCTCCACTTT
TRBJ1-3	TRBV7-2	-	TRBD1	CASTSRDSYGNTIYF	TGTGCCAGCACCTCTAGGGACAGTTATGGAAACACCATATATTTT
TRBJ2-3	TRBV20-1	many	-	CSASPRSIRTDTQYF	TGCAGTGCTAGTCCTCGATCTATACGCACAGATACGCAGTATTTT
TRBJ2-7	TRBV6-5	few	TRBD2	CASSFSSGSSYEQYF	TGTGCCAGCAGTTTCAGTAGCGGGAGCTCCTACGAGCAGTACTTC